This TCR beta chain was sequenced for a study of blood T cell repertoires in COVID-19. The wider study: Researchers got acute and convalescent COVID-19 samples from the United States, Italy and Spain. The cDNA or gDNA used as material had been derived from T cells, B-cell-depleted T cells, or PBMCs.

Authors' analysis steps: Counts of nucleated cells, estimated from reference gene primer amplification, were obtained. Only in-frame clones appear in the TCRdb table, and some are missing; sequencing was by immunoSEQ multiplex PCR. V, J and clone size reflect that table, while D and trimming were determined from the DNA. The sample contains nearly 110,000 clones, approximately 80% of which appear only once. The sample taken for sequencing was peripheral blood. The sequence was obtained from a woman aged 55-70 years with acute or convalescent COVID-19.

The CDR3 bases are TGTGCCAGCAGCCGGTCGAGGACAGACACGAGGGAGCTGTTTTTT. It specifies CASSRSRTDTRELFF. J is TRBJ2-2 and V is TRBV6-5, with TRBD1 as a possible D gene (6 bases). Germline lookup yields CDR1 MNHEY and CDR2 SVGAGI. The ends were cut back, 6 bases at V and 9 bases at J, with 20 bases in the middle. There are 15 residues in the CDR3.